These 18 T cell receptor beta chains share one sample of origin, sequenced in a study of T cells in Graves' hyperthyroidism and ophthalmopathy. Amplification of TCR beta CDR3 regions was performed using RNA transcripts as template. In the first-round RT-PCR of the TCR CDR3, the HTBI primer set was used. TCRdb independently ran MiXCR on the multiplex PCR reads; one entry per CDR3 protein. The table records 550,000 to 700,000 distinct CDR3 sequences, roughly 14% of them present only once. The sample consisted of blood. The receptors were sampled from a woman between 40 and 50 years old with Graves' ophthalmopathy.

The sample holds a few counts of this clonotype. The DNA for the CDR3 is TGTGCCAGCAGCTTTACGTGGGGAAGCAATCAGCCCCAGCATTTT. Its translation: CASSFTWGSNQPQHF. This rearrangement joins TRBV5-8 to TRBJ1-5, with D uncertain. The germline V gene encodes CDR1 SGHTS and CDR2 YDEGEE. Trimming pared 2 bases from V and 1 base from J, leaving 10 bases between. This CDR3 region has 15 residues.

This clonotype was seen ten or more times. The J gene is TRBJ2-7, the V gene TRBV7-2; D is perhaps TRBD2 (5 bases). Germline assignment: CDR1 SGHTA and CDR2 FQGNSA. Trimming stripped 0 bases from V and 3 bases from J, with 12 bases between. This CDR3 contains 15 residues. The CDR3 sequence: CASSLAEGRNYEQYF. CDR3 nucleotide sequence: TGTGCCAGCAGCTTAGCTGAGGGAAGGAACTACGAGCAGTACTTC.

This clonotype has just a few counts. The chain employs TRBV7-2 and TRBJ2-2, with a tentative D call TRBD1 (6 bases). The V gene's germline CDR1 is SGHTA and CDR2 FQGNSA. The CDR3 contains 15 residues. The V end was cut by 6 bases, the J end by 2 bases, with 13 bases between. In nucleotides, the CDR3 is TGTGCCAGCAGTCCACAGGGCCTCAACACCGGGGAGCTGTTTTTT. The encoded protein is CASSPQGLNTGELFF.

This clonotype was detected many times. The chain carries TRBV12-3 or TRBV12-4 and TRBJ2-7; D might be TRBD2 (5 bases). V was shortened by 5 bases and J by 5 bases, with 10 bases between the two germline ends. The CDR3 is made up of 12 amino acids. As DNA, the CDR3 is TGTGCCAGCAGTAACCCCGGGAACGAGCAGTACTTC. Its translation: CASSNPGNEQYF.

There are many counts of this clonotype. The gene calls are TRBV12-3 or TRBV12-4 and TRBJ2-2; D not certain. The V end lost 3 bases, the J end lost 7 bases, and 6 bases lay between the germline ends. The CDR3 is 12 residues long. This CDR3 is CASSLVIGELFF. CDR3 in DNA: TGTGCCAGCAGTTTGGTGATCGGGGAGCTGTTTTTT.

This clonotype was seen only a few times. CDR3 residues: CASAMGAGTGVVNTQYF. CDR3 nucleotides: TGTGCTAGTGCCATGGGGGCCGGGACAGGTGTTGTGAATACGCAGTATTTT. This chain connects TRBV12-5 to TRBJ2-3, with 8 positions matching TRBD1. Trimming at V came to 7 bases and at J to 7 bases, leaving 19 bases not matched to a gene. The CDR3 length is 17 residues. Germline V gene data show CDR1 as LGHNT and CDR2 as FRNRAP.

There are many counts of this clonotype. This chain uses TRBV27 with TRBJ1-2; D unclear. Germline CDR1 is MNHEY and CDR2 is SMNVEV (reference sequence). This CDR3 comprises 14 residues. Trimming removed 6 bases at V and 3 bases at J, with 14 bases between. The chain's CDR3 is CASRTSLFDYGYTF. The DNA for the CDR3 is TGTGCCAGCAGGACCTCCCTGTTCGACTATGGCTACACCTTC.

This clonotype was recorded many times. The rearrangement joins TRBV6-2 or TRBV6-3 to TRBJ2-7, with 8 bases that match TRBD1. With 5 bases clipped from V and 0 bases from J, the junction kept 15 bases outside the gene matches. The CDR3 extends over 18 amino acids. Germline V lookup: CDR1 MNHEY, CDR2 SVGEGT. The CDR3 loop is CASSPRQGSSASSYEQYF. In DNA, the CDR3 is TGTGCCAGCAGTCCAAGACAGGGGTCTTCGGCGAGCTCCTACGAGCAGTACTTC.

This clonotype was detected ten times or more. This sequence joins TRBV2 and TRBJ2-7; 7 bases fit TRBD1. The germline gives CDR1 SNHLY, CDR2 FYNNEI. The CDR3 contains 16 residues. Trimming at V came to 6 bases and at J to 2 bases, leaving 13 bases not matched to a gene. The CDR3 nucleotides are TGTGCCAGCAGCTACCTTTTAGGGGGCCCAGCCTACGAGCAGTACTTC. This sequence encodes CASSYLLGGPAYEQYF.

Comments on this clonotype: One end of the junction does not line up with germline, which may come from a read error. The chain carries TRBV11-2 and TRBJ2-7; D call uncertain. Looked up from germline, CDR1 is SGHAT and CDR2 is FQNNGV. This CDR3 region has 16 residues. CDR3 region: CVSSLTISKAAYEQYF. The CDR3 bases are TGTGTCAGCAGCTTAACTATCTCGAAAGCAGCCTACGAGCAGTACTTC.

Comments on this clonotype: At one end, the junction sequence differs from germline, possibly due to a read error. The rearrangement uses TRBV20-1 and TRBJ2-4, with D perhaps TRBD2 (7 bases). In germline, CDR1 is DFQATT, CDR2 SNEGSKA (reference sequence). The CDR3 has 14 amino acids. The CDR3 is CSAPRGGAQNIQYF. The CDR3, as DNA: TGCAGTGCCCCAAGGGGGGGAGCCCAAAACATTCAGTACTTC.

This clonotype came up many times. The rearrangement uses TRBV7-8 and TRBJ1-2; 7 nucleotides line up with TRBD1. The CDR3 runs to 13 residues. Trimming cost V 3 bases and J 10 bases; bases outside gene matches: 8. Germline V gene lookup returns CDR1 SGHVS and CDR2 FQNEAQ. This CDR3 is CASSFISGTDYTF. In DNA, the CDR3 is TGTGCCAGCAGCTTCATCTCCGGGACAGACTACACCTTC.

The chain has TRBV4-1 and TRBJ2-2; TRBD1 aligns across 7 bases. Germline CDR1 is MGHRA and CDR2 is YSYEKL. This CDR3 is built from 16 residues. Trimming at V came to 1 base and at J to 5 bases, leaving 7 bases not matched to a gene. The CDR3 nucleotides read TGCGCCAGCAGCCAAGTCTCCAACAGGGGAACCGGGGAGCTGTTTTTT. This gives the protein CASSQVSNRGTGELFF.

The chain combines TRBV2 with TRBJ1-5, with TRBD1 matching 7 bases. V shed 6 bases and J 4 bases; nucleotides not matched to a gene: 9. The CDR3 spans 15 residues. Per germline, CDR1 SNHLY and CDR2 FYNNEI. The DNA of the CDR3 is TGTGCCAGCAGATTAGTGGGGACAGAGAATCAGCCCCAGCATTTT. Its translation: CASRLVGTENQPQHF. The variable domain in full, completed from reference TRBV2 and TRBJ1-5, reads EPEVTQTPSHQVTQMGQEVILRCVPISNHLYFYWYRQILGQKVEFLVSFYNNEISEKSEIFDDQFSVERPDGSNFTLKIRSTKLEDSAMYFCASRLVGTENQPQHFGDGTRLSIL.

This clonotype was detected many times. A read error may account for a junction end that differs from germline. The chain joins TRBV6-5 to TRBJ2-7, with D possibly TRBD1 on 6 matching bases. Germline V gene data show CDR1 as MNHEY and CDR2 as SVGAGI. The CDR3 totals 13 residues. The chain's CDR3 is CASSSDRSYEQYF. CDR3 nucleotides: TGTGCCAGTAGTTCCGACAGGTCCTACGAGCAGTACTTC.

This clonotype was detected a few times. V is TRBV7-2 and J is TRBJ2-4; the match to TRBD2 covers 7 bases. The trim removed 3 bases at V and 0 bases at J, leaving 8 bases unmatched. The CDR3 sequence is 17 residues long. Germline V gene sequence: CDR1 SGHTA, CDR2 FQGNSA. The CDR3 protein is CASSFGGTGLAKNIQYF. The CDR3, as DNA: TGTGCCAGCAGCTTCGGGGGGACGGGACTAGCCAAAAACATTCAGTACTTC.

This clonotype was seen at least ten times. The chain links TRBV12-5 to TRBJ2-7; TRBD2 matches at 11 bases. The CDR3 extends over 15 amino acids. V trimming: 6 bases; J trimming: 3 bases; junction bases outside the gene matches: 7. CDR1 and CDR2 from the germline V gene are LGHNT and FRNRAP. In DNA, the CDR3 is TGTGCTAGTGGCCAAATAGCGGGAGGGTACTACGAGCAGTACTTC. Protein product: CASGQIAGGYYEQYF.

This clonotype has at least ten counts. The chain joins TRBV11-2 to TRBJ2-2; 7 bases map to TRBD2. The CDR3 totals 15 residues. Germline CDR1 reads SGHAT; CDR2 reads FQNNGV. V trimming: 0 bases; J trimming: 4 bases; junction bases outside the gene matches: 2. CDR3 bases: TGTGCCAGCAGCTTAGAGGGGAGGGTCACCGGGGAGCTGTTTTTT. It is translated as CASSLEGRVTGELFF.